The rows below give T cell receptor beta chains drawn from one sample of a study of blood T cell repertoires in COVID-19. Here immunoSEQ multiplex PCR was the method, and the copy in TCRdb shows in-frame clones only, minus some. The data hold 200,000 to 300,000 clones, with 80% to 85% observed a single time. The sequenced material came from peripheral blood. The receptor set was obtained from a man aged 55-75 years with acute or convalescent COVID-19. CDR3s include the opening cysteine and the closing phenylalanine or tryptophan. The D gene is left open where the match is weak. A row's size may be missing; if present it is once, few, many or a size class.

CDR3nt	CDR3aa	v_gene	j_gene	abundance	d_gene
TGTGCCAGCAGCGTACCTCAGGGGACCACTGAAGCTTTCTTT	CASSVPQGTTEAFF	TRBV7-9	TRBJ1-1	-	-
TGTGCCAGCAGCCCCAGACATAACTATGGCTACACCTTC	CASSPRHNYGYTF	TRBV3-1/TRBV3-2	TRBJ1-2	-	-
TGTGCCAGCAGTATGAACACTGAAGCTTTCTTT	CASSMNTEAFF	TRBV7-9	TRBJ1-1	few	-
TGTGCCAGCGGGGCACTCTCAGGCAATTCACCCCTCCACTTT	CASGALSGNSPLHF	TRBV7-2	TRBJ1-6	-	-
TGCAGCGTTGAAATTACAGACCGCTCTGGGGCCAACGTCCTGACTTTC	CSVEITDRSGANVLTF	TRBV29-1	TRBJ2-6	-	-
TGCGCCAGCAGCCCAGACACAGGGGGCTATGGCTACACCTTC	CASSPDTGGYGYTF	TRBV5-1	TRBJ1-2	few	TRBD1
TGTGCCAGCAGTTACTCGACTGTCAACACTGAAGCTTTCTTT	CASSYSTVNTEAFF	TRBV6-5	TRBJ1-1	-	-
TGCGCCAGCAGCTCGGGCGGGGCCAGATACAATGAGCAGTTCTTC	CASSSGGARYNEQFF	TRBV5-1	TRBJ2-1	-	-
TGTGCCAGCAGCCGAGCGGGGGGGCACGGTGAGCAGTTCTTC	CASSRAGGHGEQFF	TRBV3-1/TRBV3-2	TRBJ2-1	-	TRBD2
TGTGCCAGCAGCTTAGCGGCGACAGGCCCAGATACGCAGTATTTT	CASSLAATGPDTQYF	TRBV7-9	TRBJ2-3	-	-
TGTGCCAGTAGTATGGTTGGGCTTCCCAACTTC	CASSMVGLPNF	TRBV19	TRBJ1-2	-	-
TGTGCCAGCAGTCTGGGGCGGGGAGGGGCTGGCTACACCTTC	CASSLGRGGAGYTF	TRBV2	TRBJ1-2	-	-
TGTGCCAGCAGCCCAGGGGGCTCTTCAGATACGCAGTATTTT	CASSPGGSSDTQYF	TRBV6-5	TRBJ2-3	-	TRBD1
TGTGCCAGCAGCCGGCGGGTAGGGCACCGCACCGGGGAGCTGTTTTTT	CASSRRVGHRTGELFF	TRBV16	TRBJ2-2	-	-
TGTGCCAGCAGTAAGGGACAGGGGATCAAGAACACTGAAGCTTTCTTT	CASSKGQGIKNTEAFF	TRBV6-6	TRBJ1-1	-	TRBD1
TGTGCCAGCAGCGTTCCAAGACAGGCGGCGAACACTGAAGCTTTCTTT	CASSVPRQAANTEAFF	TRBV9	TRBJ1-1	-	-
TGTGCCAGCAGCGACAGGAGCGGGGGGACAGTCGAGACCCAGTACTTC	CASSDRSGGTVETQYF	TRBV9	TRBJ2-5	-	TRBD2
TGTGCCAGCTCACCGCTAGCGGCTAAAAACGAGCAGTACTTC	CASSPLAAKNEQYF	TRBV18	TRBJ2-7	-	TRBD2
TGTGCCACCAGCAGTTTCGGGACAGGGAAAATCTCTGGAAACACCATATATTTT	CATSSFGTGKISGNTIYF	TRBV15	TRBJ1-3	-	TRBD1
TGTGCCAGCAGCCCCATTGGGGGAGGAGAGACCCAGTACTTC	CASSPIGGGETQYF	TRBV9	TRBJ2-5	-	-
TGTGCCAGTAGTTCGCTTGGGCCTCCCTTCTCACCCGAAGCTTTCTTT	CASSSLGPPFSPEAFF	TRBV19	TRBJ1-1	-	-
TGTGCCAGCAGCTTACTACAGGGGCCCACCGGGGAGCTGTTTTTT	CASSLLQGPTGELFF	TRBV7-9	TRBJ2-2	-	TRBD1
TGTGCCAGCAGCTTAGATGGGGCGAATGAGCAGTTCTTC	CASSLDGANEQFF	TRBV11-2	TRBJ2-1	-	-
TGTGCCAGCAGCTTAGGTGGGTCCGCAGTGCGGGGCTACACCTTC	CASSLGGSAVRGYTF	TRBV11-2	TRBJ1-2	-	-
TGTGCCAGCAGACTAACCGGGGAGGAGCAGTTCTTC	CASRLTGEEQFF	TRBV6-5	TRBJ2-1	-	-
TGTGCCAGCAGTTTCACTCGAGTTCATAATGAAAAACTGTTTTTT	CASSFTRVHNEKLFF	TRBV27	TRBJ1-4	-	-
TGTGCCAGCAGCCCGACAGGGGTTTTATTGGATGGCTACACCTTC	CASSPTGVLLDGYTF	TRBV5-4	TRBJ1-2	many	TRBD1
TGTGCCAGCAGTTTTAGCGGCCTCCAGACCGGGGAGCTGTTTTTT	CASSFSGLQTGELFF	TRBV7-9	TRBJ2-2	-	-
TGTGCCAGCAGTGAATTATTACAGGGGAATCAGCCCCAGCATTTT	CASSELLQGNQPQHF	TRBV6-1	TRBJ1-5	-	TRBD1
TGCGCCAGCAGCCAAGGCCTGGACAGGGGGCCTAACTACGAGCAGTACTTC	CASSQGLDRGPNYEQYF	TRBV4-1	TRBJ2-7	-	TRBD1
TGTGCCAGCAGTTTAAGAGGGGGGGACACCGGGGAGCTGTTTTTT	CASSLRGGDTGELFF	TRBV27	TRBJ2-2	-	-
TGTGCCACCAGTGACCCGGCTAGTAGCTCCTACAATGAGCAGTTCTTC	CATSDPASSSYNEQFF	TRBV24-1	TRBJ2-1	-	-
TGTGCCAGCAGCTTTTCGAGGCGCGAGCAGTACTTC	CASSFSRREQYF	TRBV5-5	TRBJ2-7	-	-
TGTGCCAGCAAGGGGGGGTTAGCTGTTAACCAAGAGACCCAGTACTTC	CASKGGLAVNQETQYF	TRBV27	TRBJ2-5	-	-
TGTGCCAGCTCACCACCGGGGACAGGGAATAATTCACCCCTCCACTTT	CASSPPGTGNNSPLHF	TRBV18	TRBJ1-6	-	TRBD1
TGTGCCAGCAGCTTCCTGGGACTAGCGGGGGGTTACAATGAGCAGTTCTTC	CASSFLGLAGGYNEQFF	TRBV7-9	TRBJ2-1	-	TRBD2
TGTGCCAGCAGCTTATTAGCGGGGGGGAACACCGGGGAGCTGTTTTTT	CASSLLAGGNTGELFF	TRBV7-6	TRBJ2-2	-	TRBD2
TGTGCCAGCAGCAAAAAGGGAACCGAGGGCCTCTTGAACACTGAAGCTTTCTTT	CASSKKGTEGLLNTEAFF	TRBV27	TRBJ1-1	-	-
TGTGCCAGCAGTCCCCCCAGCGGGTTACGCTACGAGCAGTACTTC	CASSPPSGLRYEQYF	TRBV28	TRBJ2-7	-	-
TGTGCCAGCAGCCAAGATCGCTCAGCGGGAGGGCCCTACAATGAGCAGTTCTTC	CASSQDRSAGGPYNEQFF	TRBV3-1/TRBV3-2	TRBJ2-1	-	TRBD2
TGTGCCAGCAGACCAATACCGGGACAGGGGTACCAGCCCCAGCATTTT	CASRPIPGQGYQPQHF	TRBV9	TRBJ1-5	few	TRBD1
TGTGCCTGGACTCAACACTACGAGCAGTACTTC	CAWTQHYEQYF	TRBV30	TRBJ2-7	once	-
TGTGCCACCCAGCAGTGGGCCGGTGAGCAGTTCTTC	CATQQWAGEQFF	TRBV6-5	TRBJ2-1	-	-
TGTGCCAGCAGGCCTGCGGGGGCGGTCAATGAGCAGTTCTTC	CASRPAGAVNEQFF	TRBV2	TRBJ2-1	-	-
TGCAGCGTCCCGGGAACAACGATATACGAGCAGTACTTC	CSVPGTTIYEQYF	TRBV29-1	TRBJ2-7	-	-
TGTGCCAGCAGTTACTCAACCGGACAGGTGAACTACGAGCAGTACTTC	CASSYSTGQVNYEQYF	TRBV6-5	TRBJ2-7	-	TRBD1
TGTGCCTGGACAGGATTCTCCTACAATGAGCAGTTCTTC	CAWTGFSYNEQFF	TRBV30	TRBJ2-1	-	-
TGTGCCATCAGCCCCCTGGGAGAGGGTCGGCAAGATACGCAGTATTTT	CAISPLGEGRQDTQYF	TRBV10-3	TRBJ2-3	-	-
TGTGCCAGCAGTGTTCGTGCGGCAGTAAACACCGGGGAGCTGTTTTTT	CASSVRAAVNTGELFF	TRBV2	TRBJ2-2	-	-
TGCGCCAGCAGCCAAGATCTAGTCTCCGAGCAGTACTTC	CASSQDLVSEQYF	TRBV4-1	TRBJ2-7	-	-
TGTGCCAGCCTCAGGGCAAGAAACACTGAAGCTTTCTTT	CASLRARNTEAFF	TRBV6-6	TRBJ1-1	-	-
TGTGCCAGCAGTTCACTGACAGGGTCCGACTACGAGCAGTACTTC	CASSSLTGSDYEQYF	TRBV28	TRBJ2-7	-	TRBD1
TGTGCCAGTGGGACAGGGGGTCCCTACGAGCAGTACTTC	CASGTGGPYEQYF	TRBV19	TRBJ2-7	-	TRBD1
TGTGCTAGTGCCCCCGCGAACACCGGGGAGCTGTTTTTT	CASAPANTGELFF	TRBV12-5	TRBJ2-2	once	-